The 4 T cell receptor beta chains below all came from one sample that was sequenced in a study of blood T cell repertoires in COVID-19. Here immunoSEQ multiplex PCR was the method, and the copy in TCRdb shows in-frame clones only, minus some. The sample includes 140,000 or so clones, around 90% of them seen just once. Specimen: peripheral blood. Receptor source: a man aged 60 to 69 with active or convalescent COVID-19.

The CDR3 reads CASSQDKTSGIRDEQFF. CDR3 nucleotide sequence: TGCGCCAGCAGCCAAGATAAAACTAGCGGGATTAGGGATGAGCAGTTCTTC. The genes are TRBV4-3 and TRBJ2-1; 10 positions match TRBD2. The CDR3 has 17 residues. Germline CDR1 and CDR2: LGHNA and YSLEER. The V and J ends lost 0 bases and 8 bases, in that order; junction bases with no gene match: 10.

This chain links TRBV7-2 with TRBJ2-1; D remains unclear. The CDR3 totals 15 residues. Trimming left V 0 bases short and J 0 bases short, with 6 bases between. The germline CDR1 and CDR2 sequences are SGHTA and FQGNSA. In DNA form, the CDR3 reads TGTGCCAGCAGCTTAGCGTGGAGCTCCTACAATGAGCAGTTCTTC. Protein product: CASSLAWSSYNEQFF.

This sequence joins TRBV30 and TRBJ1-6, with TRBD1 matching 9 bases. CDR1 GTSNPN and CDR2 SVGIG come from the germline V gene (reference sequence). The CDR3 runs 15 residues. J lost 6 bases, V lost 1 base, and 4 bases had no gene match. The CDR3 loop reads CAWSGRTGVNSPLHF. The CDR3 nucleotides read TGTGCCTGGAGTGGCAGGACAGGGGTTAATTCACCCCTCCACTTT.

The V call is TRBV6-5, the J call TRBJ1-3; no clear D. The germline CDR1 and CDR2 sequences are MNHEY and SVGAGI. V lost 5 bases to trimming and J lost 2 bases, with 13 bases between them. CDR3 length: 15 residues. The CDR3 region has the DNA TGTGCCAGCAGTCGTTCGAACGCAGCTGGAAACACCATATATTTT. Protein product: CASSRSNAAGNTIYF.